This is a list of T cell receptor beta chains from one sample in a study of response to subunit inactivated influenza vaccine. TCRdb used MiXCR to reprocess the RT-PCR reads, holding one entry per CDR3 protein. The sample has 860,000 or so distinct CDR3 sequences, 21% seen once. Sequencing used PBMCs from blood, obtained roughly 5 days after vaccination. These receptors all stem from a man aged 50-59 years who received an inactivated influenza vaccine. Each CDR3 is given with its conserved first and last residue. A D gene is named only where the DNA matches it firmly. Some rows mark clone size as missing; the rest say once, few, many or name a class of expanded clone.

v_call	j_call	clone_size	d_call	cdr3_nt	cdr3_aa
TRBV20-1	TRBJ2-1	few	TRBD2	TGCAGTGCTAGACGACTAGCGGGGGTGAATGAGCAGTTCTTC	CSARRLAGVNEQFF
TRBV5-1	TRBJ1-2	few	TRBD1	TGCGCCAGCAGCCCGGGACAGGGTTTCCGCGGCTACACCTTC	CASSPGQGFRGYTF
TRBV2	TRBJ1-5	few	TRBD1	TGTGCCAGCAGTGACGGGACAGGGGCCCAGCCCCAGCATTTT	CASSDGTGAQPQHF
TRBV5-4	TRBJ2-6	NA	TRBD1	TGTGCCAGCAGTCGGGACAGATTCTCTGGGGCCAACGTCCTGACTTTC	CASSRDRFSGANVLTF
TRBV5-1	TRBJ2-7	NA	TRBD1	TGCGCCAGCAGCTCCCGGGACAGGGAACCCGAGCAGTACTTC	CASSSRDREPEQYF
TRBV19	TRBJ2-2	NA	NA	TGTGCCAGTAGTATAGCGACCTCCGGGGAGCTGTTTTTT	CASSIATSGELFF
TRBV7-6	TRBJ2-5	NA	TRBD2	TGTGCCAGCAGCTTAGACCCGCGGGGGGGCCAAGAGACCCAGTACTTC	CASSLDPRGGQETQYF
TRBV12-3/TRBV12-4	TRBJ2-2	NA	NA	TGTGCCAGCACCTCTCCCGGGGAGCTGTTTTTT	CASTSPGELFF
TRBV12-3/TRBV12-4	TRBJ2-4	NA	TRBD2	TGTGCCAGCAGTTTGGCTAGCGGGGTCGGGGACATTCAGTACTTC	CASSLASGVGDIQYF
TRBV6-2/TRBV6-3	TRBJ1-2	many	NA	TGTGCCAGCAACCTCTCTGGACACCAAGGCTACACCTTC	CASNLSGHQGYTF
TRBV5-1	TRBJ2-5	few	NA	TGCGCCAGCAGCTTGGTGTGGGGCCAAGAGACCCAGTACTTC	CASSLVWGQETQYF
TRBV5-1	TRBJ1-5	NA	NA	TGCGCCAGCAGCCCCGGGTCTAGCAATCAGCCCCAGCATTTT	CASSPGSSNQPQHF
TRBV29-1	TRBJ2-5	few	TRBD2	TGCAGTACGTCCCGCGGGGGGCCCAAAGAGACCCAGTACTTC	CSTSRGGPKETQYF
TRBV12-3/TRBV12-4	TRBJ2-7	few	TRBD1	TGTGCCAGCAGTTTAGCGGGACAGGGGAAAGGCGAGCAGTACTTC	CASSLAGQGKGEQYF
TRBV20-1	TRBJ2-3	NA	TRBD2	TGCAGTGCTAGTAGGAGTAGCGGGGGACCAGATACGCAGTATTTT	CSASRSSGGPDTQYF
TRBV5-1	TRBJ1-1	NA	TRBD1	TGCGCCAGCAGCTTGAGATGGGCGGGACAGGGGTTCACTGAAGCTTTCTTT	CASSLRWAGQGFTEAFF
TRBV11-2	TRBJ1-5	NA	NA	TGTGCCAGCAGCTTAGACGGGAGACAAAATCAGCCCCAGCATTTT	CASSLDGRQNQPQHF
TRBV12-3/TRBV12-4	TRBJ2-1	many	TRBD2	TGTGCCAGCAGTTTACATCCCTCGGCGGGAGGGGGTAATGAGCAGTTCTTC	CASSLHPSAGGGNEQFF
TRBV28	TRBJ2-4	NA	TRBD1	TGTGCCAGCAGATATCCTCCTTCGCTCGGGACAGGCCCAAAGAACATTCAGTACTTC	CASRYPPSLGTGPKNIQYF
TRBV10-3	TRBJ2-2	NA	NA	TGTGCCATCAGGCAGGGTAGAAACACCGGGGAGCTGTTTTTT	CAIRQGRNTGELFF
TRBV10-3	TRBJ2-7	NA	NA	TGTGCCATCAGTGTCTCGGTCCACGAGCAGTACTTC	CAISVSVHEQYF
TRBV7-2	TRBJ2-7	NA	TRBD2	TGTGCCAGCAGCTCCGGACTAGCGGGGGGACGCCGCTACGAGCAGTACTTC	CASSSGLAGGRRYEQYF
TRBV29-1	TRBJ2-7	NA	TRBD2	TGCAGCGTTGTGATACTAGCGGGAGGTTATGTCGAGCAGTACTTC	CSVVILAGGYVEQYF
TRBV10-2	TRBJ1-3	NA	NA	TGCGCCAGCAGTGAGTCGTGGATCTCTGGAAACACCATATATTTT	CASSESWISGNTIYF
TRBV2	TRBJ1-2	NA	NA	TGTGCCAGCAGAGGGTTACAGGTGAACTATGGCTACACCTTC	CASRGLQVNYGYTF
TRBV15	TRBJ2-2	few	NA	TGTGCCACCAGCAGAGAAGAGGTCCGGGAGTACGACACCGGGGAGCTGTTTTTT	CATSREEVREYDTGELFF
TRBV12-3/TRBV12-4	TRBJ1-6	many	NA	TGTGCCAGCACCCTGGAACTCAGTTCACCCCTCCACTTT	CASTLELSSPLHF
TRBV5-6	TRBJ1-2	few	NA	TGTGCCAGCAGCTTGAGGCCGACCAACGGCTACACCTTC	CASSLRPTNGYTF
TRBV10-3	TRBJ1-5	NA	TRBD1	TGTGCCATCAGCCAAGGGACAGGCAATCAGCCCCAGCATTTT	CAISQGTGNQPQHF
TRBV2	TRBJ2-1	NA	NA	TGTGCCAGCATGGGGGCGCAGGGGCGCAATGAGCAGTTCTTC	CASMGAQGRNEQFF
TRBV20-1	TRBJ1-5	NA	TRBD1	TGCAGTGCCAGTACAGGGGTACTCAATCAGCCCCAGCATTTT	CSASTGVLNQPQHF
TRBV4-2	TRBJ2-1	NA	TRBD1	TGTGCCAGCAGCATGACAGGGCGAGTTGCCTACAATGAGCAGTTCTTC	CASSMTGRVAYNEQFF
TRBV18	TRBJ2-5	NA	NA	TGTGCCAGCTCGCGGGCAGGCGGGGCAGAGACCCAGTACTTC	CASSRAGGAETQYF
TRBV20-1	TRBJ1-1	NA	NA	TGCAGTGCTCCACTAGAGGGGGGATCCAACACTGAAGCTTTCTTT	CSAPLEGGSNTEAFF
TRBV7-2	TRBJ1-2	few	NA	TGTGCCAGCAGCTTAGTGCAGCGTAACTATGGCTACACCTTC	CASSLVQRNYGYTF
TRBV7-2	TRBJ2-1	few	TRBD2	TGTGCCAGCAGCATGACTAGCGGGCGGCAGTTCTTC	CASSMTSGRQFF
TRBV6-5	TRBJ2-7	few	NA	TGTGCCAGCAGTTACTCCCCCGGCGGGATAACCTACGAGCAGTACTTC	CASSYSPGGITYEQYF
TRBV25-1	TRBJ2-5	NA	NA	TGTGCCAGCAGTGAATATCGGGTAGCGAGCCGGGAGACCCAGTACTTC	CASSEYRVASRETQYF
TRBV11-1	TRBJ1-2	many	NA	TGTGCCAGCAGCCCAAGCAGGAGCTATGGCTACACCTTC	CASSPSRSYGYTF
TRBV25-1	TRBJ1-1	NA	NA	TGTGCCAGCAGTGAAATTGTCCGGGGTGAAGCTTTCTTT	CASSEIVRGEAFF
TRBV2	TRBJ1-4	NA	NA	TGTGCCAGCAACCGGGACTCCGGGAATGAAAAACTGTTTTTT	CASNRDSGNEKLFF
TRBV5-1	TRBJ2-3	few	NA	TGCGCCAGCAGCTTGGACGGGGCCCCCACAGATACGCAGTATTTT	CASSLDGAPTDTQYF
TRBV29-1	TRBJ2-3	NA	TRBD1	TGCAGCGTTGAAGATCTTGGGGACAGCCCTAGGGCAGATACGCAGTATTTT	CSVEDLGDSPRADTQYF
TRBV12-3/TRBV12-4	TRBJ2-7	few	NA	TGTGCCAGCAGTCGAAGGACGGGGGAGCAGTACTTC	CASSRRTGEQYF
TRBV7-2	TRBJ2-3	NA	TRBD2	TGTGCCAGCAGCGGGACTAGCGGGGTGGTAGATACGCAGTATTTT	CASSGTSGVVDTQYF
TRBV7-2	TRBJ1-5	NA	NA	TGTGCCAGCAGCTTAGTCCCAGAACTTAGCAATCAGCCCCAGCATTTT	CASSLVPELSNQPQHF
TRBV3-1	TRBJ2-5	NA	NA	TGTGCCAGCAGACCTGGGGCAGAAACGTACCAAGAGACCCAGTACTTC	CASRPGAETYQETQYF
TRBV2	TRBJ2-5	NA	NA	TGTGCCAGCAGGGTGGAGACCCAGTACTTC	CASRVETQYF
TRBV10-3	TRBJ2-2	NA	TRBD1	TGTGCCATCAGTCGGACAGGGTCAACCGGGGAGCTGTTTTTT	CAISRTGSTGELFF
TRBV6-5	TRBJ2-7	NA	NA	TGTGCCAGCAATCCCAGGTCCTACGAGCAGTACTTC	CASNPRSYEQYF
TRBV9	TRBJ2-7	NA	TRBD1	TGTGCCAGCAGCTTGGGGGCGCAGGGGGCCGAGCAGTACTTC	CASSLGAQGAEQYF
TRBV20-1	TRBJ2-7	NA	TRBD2	TGCAGTGCTATCCGTGAAGCGGGAGCGGACGAGCAGTACTTC	CSAIREAGADEQYF
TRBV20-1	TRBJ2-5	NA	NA	TGCAGTGCTAGAGATCGTTGGGAGACCCAGTACTTC	CSARDRWETQYF
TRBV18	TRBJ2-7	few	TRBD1	TGTGCCAGCTCAATTACAGGGGGCGCGTCCTACGAGCAGTACTTC	CASSITGGASYEQYF
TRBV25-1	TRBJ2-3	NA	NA	TGTGCCAGCAGTGAATCCGGGCAATTCACAGATACGCAGTATTTT	CASSESGQFTDTQYF
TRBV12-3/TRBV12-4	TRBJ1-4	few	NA	TGTGCCAGCGGCCCAGGCGAAAAACTGTTTTTT	CASGPGEKLFF
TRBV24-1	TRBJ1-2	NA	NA	TGTGCCACCAGTGATTTGACCAAGGACTATGGCTACACCTTC	CATSDLTKDYGYTF
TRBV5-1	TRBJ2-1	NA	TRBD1	TGCGCCAGCAGCTGGGACAGGGAGAGCTCCTACAATGAGCAGTTCTTC	CASSWDRESSYNEQFF
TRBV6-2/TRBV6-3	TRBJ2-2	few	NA	TGTGCCAGCAGTCCGAGGGGGGGGCGGACCGGGGAGCTGTTTTTT	CASSPRGGRTGELFF
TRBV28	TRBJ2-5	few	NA	TGTGCCAGCAGTTTGACCCATGTCATCCAAGAGACCCAGTACTTC	CASSLTHVIQETQYF